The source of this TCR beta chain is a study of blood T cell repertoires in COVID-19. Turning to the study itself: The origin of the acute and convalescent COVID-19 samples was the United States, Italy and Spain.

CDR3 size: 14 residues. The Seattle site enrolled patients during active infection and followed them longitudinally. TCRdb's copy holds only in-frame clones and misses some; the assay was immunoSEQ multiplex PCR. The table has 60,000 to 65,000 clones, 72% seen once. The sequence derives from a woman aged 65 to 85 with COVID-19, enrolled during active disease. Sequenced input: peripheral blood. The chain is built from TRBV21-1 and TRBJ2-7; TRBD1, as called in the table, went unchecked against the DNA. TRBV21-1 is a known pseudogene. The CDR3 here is CASSSGQSSYEQYV. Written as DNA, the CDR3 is TGTGCCAGCAGCAGCGGACAGAGCTCCTACGAGCAGTACGTC.